A single sample gave rise to the 16 T cell receptor beta chains below, sequenced in a study of blood T cells in healthy people across ages. Alongside a J-beta primer mix, a sample-barcoded 5' primer served in a second PCR lasting about 7 to 12 cycles. TCRdb ran MiXCR on the 5' RACE reads and lists one entry per CDR3 protein. This sample has about 1.5 million distinct CDR3 sequences, with around 42% found just once. Sequenced input: blood. Source of these receptors: a woman between 18 and 29 years old in good health.

In this sample, this clonotype turned up many times. A much more abundant neighbour one base away suggests this may be a read error. The chain combines TRBV7-2 with TRBJ2-1, with D perhaps TRBD2 (5 bases). This CDR3 is 17 amino acids long. Trimming shortened V by 1 base and J by 5 bases, and 18 bases separated the two germline ends. Looked up from germline, CDR1 is SGHTA and CDR2 is FQGNSA. CDR3 nucleotides: TGTGCCAGCAGCTTAGGGGGTGGACGAGCGGTTAACAATGAGCAGTTCTTC. This translates into CASSLGGGRAVNNEQFF. Based on the CDR3 plus reference TRBV7-2 and TRBJ2-1, the full variable domain is GAGVSQSPSNKVTEKGKDVELRCDPISGHTALYWYRQSLGQGLEFLIYFQGNSAPDKSGLPSDRFSAERTGGSVSTLTIQRTQQEDSAVYLCASSLGGGRAVNNEQFFGPGTRLTVL.

This clonotype was seen only a few times. The J gene is TRBJ2-1, the V gene TRBV4-1; 11 bases fit TRBD2. CDR1 and CDR2 (germline): MGHRA, YSYEKL. This CDR3 spans 18 amino acids. The ends lost 0 bases at V and 2 bases at J; junction bases unmatched: 6. The CDR3 DNA reads TGCGCCAGCAGCCAAGATCTGATTAGCGGGGGGGCCTACAATGAGCAGTTCTTC. Translated: CASSQDLISGGAYNEQFF.

The chain recombines TRBV12-3 or TRBV12-4 with TRBJ2-2, with 7 nucleotides matching TRBD2. The CDR3 spans 18 residues. The junction had 15 bases not matched to a gene; V was cut back by 0 bases and J by 8 bases. The CDR3 DNA reads as TGTGCCAGCAGTTTAGCGCGGGGACTAACCTACGGTAGGGGGGAGCTGTTTTTT. Amino acid sequence: CASSLARGLTYGRGELFF.

The rearrangement uses TRBV12-3 or TRBV12-4 and TRBJ2-5; 9 bases align to TRBD1. V shed 6 bases and J 2 bases; nucleotides not matched to a gene: 13. This CDR3 comprises 17 residues. DNA of the CDR3: TGTGCCAGCAGGCGGACGGGTAGGACAGGGGAACAAGAGACCCAGTACTTC. The encoded protein is CASRRTGRTGEQETQYF.

The chain combines TRBV6-1 with TRBJ1-5; 8 nucleotides line up with TRBD1. The V segment lost 3 bases and the J segment 6 bases; nucleotides outside the gene matches: 7. The CDR3 sequence is 15 residues long. Germline-derived CDR1 and CDR2 are MNHNS and SASEGT. The CDR3 DNA reads TGTGCCAGCAGTGACGCCTCAGGGGGCAGTCAGCCCCAGCATTTT. Amino acid sequence: CASSDASGGSQPQHF.

There are a few counts of this clonotype. This sequence joins TRBV6-5 and TRBJ2-5; TRBD2 might be the D (6 bases). The CDR3 runs to 12 residues. V dropped 7 bases and J dropped 5 bases, with 11 bases sitting between them. Germline CDR1 reads MNHEY; CDR2 reads SVGAGI. CDR3 protein: CASKRGGETQYF. CDR3 nucleotide sequence: TGTGCCAGCAAGAGGGGAGGTGAGACCCAGTACTTC.

This sequence joins TRBV27 and TRBJ2-5, with D perhaps TRBD1 or TRBD2 (5 bases each). The CDR3 runs 15 residues. Germline V CDR1 and CDR2: MNHEY, SMNVEV (reference sequence). V was pared by 5 bases and J by 1 base, with 14 bases between. CDR3 sequence: CASSPLLGRQETQYF. The CDR3 DNA reads TGTGCCAGCAGTCCCCTTCTGGGACGCCAAGAGACCCAGTACTTC.

In its sample, this clonotype was seen a few times. The genes are TRBV7-9 and TRBJ2-6; D is ambiguous. Trimming shortened V by 11 bases and J by 10 bases, and 21 bases separated the two germline ends. The CDR3 sequence is 14 residues long. Germline CDR1 reads SEHNR; CDR2 reads FQNEAQ (reference sequence). The CDR3, as DNA: TGTGCCTACCATATAAGGCCAGATACGAACGTCCTGACTTTC. This gives the protein CAYHIRPDTNVLTF. The full variable domain, its missing parts supplied by reference TRBV7-9 and TRBJ2-6, is DTGVSQNPRHKITKRGQNVTFRCDPISEHNRLYWYRQTLGQGPEFLTYFQNEAQLEKSRLLSDRFSAERPKGSFSTLEIQRTEQGDSAMYLCAYHIRPDTNVLTFGAGSRLTVL.

A few counts support this clonotype. J is TRBJ1-1 and V is TRBV5-1; D unresolved. CDR1 is SGHRS and CDR2 is YFSETQ in the germline V gene. Trimming left V 4 bases short and J 6 bases short, with 16 bases between. The CDR3 extends over 14 amino acids. The CDR3 is CASSPMDGSPEAFF. Written as DNA, the CDR3 is TGCGCCAGCAGCCCGATGGACGGATCCCCTGAAGCTTTCTTT.

This clonotype was counted a few times. The chain uses TRBV7-9 and TRBJ2-7; perhaps D is TRBD1 or TRBD2 (5 bases each). V shed 1 base and J shed 7 bases, with 11 bases lying between them. In germline, CDR1 is SEHNR, CDR2 FQNEAQ (reference sequence). This CDR3 is 13 amino acids long. The CDR3 loop is CASSLGGSWEQYF. As DNA, the CDR3 is TGTGCCAGCAGCTTAGGGGGGTCTTGGGAGCAGTACTTC.

This clonotype was seen a few times. The CDR3 loop reads CASSPGQGWNTEAFF. DNA of the CDR3: TGTGCCAGCAGCCCCGGACAGGGATGGAACACTGAAGCTTTCTTT. The chain couples TRBV12-3 or TRBV12-4 to TRBJ1-1, with TRBD1 identical over 8 bases. The length of the CDR3 is 15 residues. J gave up 1 base and V 6 bases, and 7 bases lay outside the gene matches.

V usage is TRBV20-1 and J usage is TRBJ2-2; 13 nucleotides match TRBD2. The CDR3 sequence is 16 residues long. Germline CDR1 and CDR2: DFQATT and SNEGSKA (reference sequence). Unmatched junction bases numbered 8, after V lost 5 bases and J lost 5 bases. Written as DNA, the CDR3 is TGCAGTGCTCCTCAGACTAGCGGGAGGACAACCGGGGAGCTGTTTTTT. Its translation: CSAPQTSGRTTGELFF.

This clonotype was observed a few times. CDR3 DNA sequence: TGTGCCAGCAGTGAAGATGGCCAGGGGGTAACCGATACGCAGTATTTT. Protein product: CASSEDGQGVTDTQYF. The chain links TRBV6-1 to TRBJ2-3; TRBD1 agrees at 7 bases. Looked up from germline, CDR1 is MNHNS and CDR2 is SASEGT. The V segment lost 1 base and the J segment 6 bases; nucleotides outside the gene matches: 10. CDR3 size: 16 residues.

V usage is TRBV5-1 and J usage is TRBJ2-1, with a tentative D call TRBD2 (6 bases). Trimming removed 0 bases at V and 0 bases at J, with 13 bases between. The CDR3 is 17 residues long. Per germline, CDR1 SGHRS and CDR2 YFSETQ. The CDR3, as DNA: TGCGCCAGCAGCTTGGATCTAGCGCAGAGCTCCTACAATGAGCAGTTCTTC. Amino acids: CASSLDLAQSSYNEQFF.

This clonotype has a single count. This chain uses TRBV12-3 or TRBV12-4 with TRBJ2-3, with 10 bases that match TRBD2. The length of the CDR3 is 16 residues. J lost 3 bases, V lost 6 bases, and 9 bases had no gene match. The CDR3 DNA sequence: TGTGCCAGCAGCCCAGCTAGCGGGAGCGCAACAGATACGCAGTATTTT. This encodes CASSPASGSATDTQYF.

The chain has TRBV7-2 and TRBJ1-5; D call uncertain. Germline-derived CDR1 and CDR2 are SGHTA and FQGNSA. The V gene lost 1 base and the J gene lost 13 bases, with 14 bases spanning the gap. The CDR3 totals 13 residues. The DNA of the CDR3 is TGTGCCAGCAGCTTAGTCCCCCCAGGCGAGCAGCATTTT. Protein: CASSLVPPGEQHF.